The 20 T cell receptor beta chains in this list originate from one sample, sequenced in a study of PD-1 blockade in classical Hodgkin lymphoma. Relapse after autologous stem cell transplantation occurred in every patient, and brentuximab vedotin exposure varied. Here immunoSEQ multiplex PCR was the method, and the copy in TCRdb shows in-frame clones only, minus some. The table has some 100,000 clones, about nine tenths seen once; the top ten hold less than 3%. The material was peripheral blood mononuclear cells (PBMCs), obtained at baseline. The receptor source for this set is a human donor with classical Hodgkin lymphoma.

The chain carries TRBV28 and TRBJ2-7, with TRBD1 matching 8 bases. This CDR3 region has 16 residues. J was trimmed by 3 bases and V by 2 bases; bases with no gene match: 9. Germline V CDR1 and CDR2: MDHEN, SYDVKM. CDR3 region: CASSLGATGEGYEQYF. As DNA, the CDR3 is TGTGCCAGCAGTTTAGGGGCGACAGGGGAAGGCTACGAGCAGTACTTC.

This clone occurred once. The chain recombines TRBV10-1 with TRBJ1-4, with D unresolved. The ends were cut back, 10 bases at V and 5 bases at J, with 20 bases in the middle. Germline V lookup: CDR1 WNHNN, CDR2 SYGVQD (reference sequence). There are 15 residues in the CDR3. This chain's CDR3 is CANPSEETQNEKLFF. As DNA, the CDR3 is TGCGCCAATCCTTCGGAAGAGACCCAGAATGAAAAACTGTTTTTT.

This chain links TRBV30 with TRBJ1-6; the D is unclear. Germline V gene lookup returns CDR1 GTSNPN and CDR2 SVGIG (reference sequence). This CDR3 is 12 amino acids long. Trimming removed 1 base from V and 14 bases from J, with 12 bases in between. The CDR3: CAWSGEGVTLHF. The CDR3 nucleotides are TGTGCCTGGAGTGGTGAGGGAGTAACCCTCCACTTT.

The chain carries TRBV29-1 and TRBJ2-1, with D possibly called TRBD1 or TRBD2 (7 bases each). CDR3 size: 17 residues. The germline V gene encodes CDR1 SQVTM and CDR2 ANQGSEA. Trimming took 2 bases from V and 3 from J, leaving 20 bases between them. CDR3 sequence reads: CSVERRSGGEVYNEQFF. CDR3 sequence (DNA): TGCAGCGTTGAACGACGGTCAGGGGGGGAGGTCTACAATGAGCAGTTCTTC.

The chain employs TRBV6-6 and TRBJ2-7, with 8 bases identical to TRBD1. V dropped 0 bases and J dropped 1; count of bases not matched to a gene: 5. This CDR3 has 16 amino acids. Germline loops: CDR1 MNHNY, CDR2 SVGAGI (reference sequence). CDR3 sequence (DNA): TGTGCCAGCAGTTACTCGGCGCAGGGGGCTTCCTACGAGCAGTACTTC. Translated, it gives CASSYSAQGASYEQYF.

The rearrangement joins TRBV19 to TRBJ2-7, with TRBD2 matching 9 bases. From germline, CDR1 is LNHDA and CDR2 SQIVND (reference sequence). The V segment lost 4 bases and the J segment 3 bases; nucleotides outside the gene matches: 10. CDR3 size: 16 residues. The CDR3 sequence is CASSTLQSGRFYEQYF. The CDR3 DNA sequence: TGTGCCAGTAGTACCCTACAGAGCGGGAGGTTCTACGAGCAGTACTTC.

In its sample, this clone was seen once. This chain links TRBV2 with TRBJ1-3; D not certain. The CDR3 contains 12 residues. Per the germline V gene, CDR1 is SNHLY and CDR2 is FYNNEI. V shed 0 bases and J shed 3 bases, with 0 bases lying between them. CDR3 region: CASSEAGNTIYF. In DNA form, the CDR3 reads TGTGCCAGCAGTGAAGCTGGAAACACCATATATTTT.

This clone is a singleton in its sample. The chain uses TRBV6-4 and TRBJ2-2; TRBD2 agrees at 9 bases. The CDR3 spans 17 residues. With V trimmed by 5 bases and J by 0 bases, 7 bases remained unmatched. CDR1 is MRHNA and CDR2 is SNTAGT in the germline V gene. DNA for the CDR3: TGTGCCAGCAGTCGCGTACTAGCGGGCCCGAACACCGGGGAGCTGTTTTTT. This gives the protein CASSRVLAGPNTGELFF.

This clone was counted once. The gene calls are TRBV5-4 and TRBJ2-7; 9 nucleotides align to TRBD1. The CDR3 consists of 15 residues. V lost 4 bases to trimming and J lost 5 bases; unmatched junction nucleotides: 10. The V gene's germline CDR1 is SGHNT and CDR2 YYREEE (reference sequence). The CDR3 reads CASSRKQGASHEQYF. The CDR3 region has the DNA TGTGCCAGCAGCAGAAAACAGGGGGCGTCCCACGAGCAGTACTTC.

The CDR3 DNA sequence: TGTGCCAGCAGCTTAGTTGGCGGGGGGCCCCTCAATGAGCAGTTCTTC. Amino acid sequence: CASSLVGGGPLNEQFF. The chain is built from TRBV11-3 and TRBJ2-1; 8 nucleotides line up with TRBD2. The CDR3 is 16 residues long. CDR1 is SGHNT and CDR2 is YENEEA in the germline V gene. V dropped 1 base and J dropped 6; count of bases not matched to a gene: 8.

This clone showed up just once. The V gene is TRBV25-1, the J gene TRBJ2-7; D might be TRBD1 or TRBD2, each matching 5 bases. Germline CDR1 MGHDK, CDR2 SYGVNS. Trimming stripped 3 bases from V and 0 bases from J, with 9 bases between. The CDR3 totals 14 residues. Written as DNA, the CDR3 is TGTGCCAGCAGTGACCGAGGGGTCTCCTACGAGCAGTACTTC. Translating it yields CASSDRGVSYEQYF.

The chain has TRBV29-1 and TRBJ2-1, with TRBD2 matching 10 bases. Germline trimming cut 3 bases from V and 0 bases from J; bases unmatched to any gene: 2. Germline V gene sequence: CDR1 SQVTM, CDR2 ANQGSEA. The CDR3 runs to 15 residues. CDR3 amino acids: CSVEGLASSYNEQFF. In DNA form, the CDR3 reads TGCAGCGTTGAGGGACTAGCGAGCTCCTACAATGAGCAGTTCTTC.

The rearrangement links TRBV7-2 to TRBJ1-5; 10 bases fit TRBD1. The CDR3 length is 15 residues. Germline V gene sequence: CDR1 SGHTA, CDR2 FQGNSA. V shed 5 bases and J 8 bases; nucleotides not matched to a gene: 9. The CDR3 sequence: CASSTRGQGIEPQHF. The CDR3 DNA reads TGTGCCAGCAGCACAAGGGGACAGGGGATTGAGCCCCAGCATTTT.

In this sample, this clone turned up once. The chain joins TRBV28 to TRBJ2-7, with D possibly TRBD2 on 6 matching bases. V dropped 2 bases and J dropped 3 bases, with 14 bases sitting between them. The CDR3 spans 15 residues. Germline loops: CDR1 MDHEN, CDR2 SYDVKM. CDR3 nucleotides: TGTGCCAGCAGTTTAGCTAGCGCGTCGCTCTACGAGCAGTACTTC. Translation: CASSLASASLYEQYF.

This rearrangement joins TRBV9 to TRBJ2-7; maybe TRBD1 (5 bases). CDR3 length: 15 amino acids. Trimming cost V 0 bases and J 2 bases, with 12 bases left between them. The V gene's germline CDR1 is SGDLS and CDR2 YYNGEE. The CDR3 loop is CASSVGPLQAYEQYF. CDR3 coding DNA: TGTGCCAGCAGCGTAGGACCCCTACAGGCCTACGAGCAGTACTTC. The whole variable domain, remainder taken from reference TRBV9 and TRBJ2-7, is DSGVTQTPKHLITATGQRVTLRCSPRSGDLSVYWYQQSLDQGLQFLIQYYNGEERAKGNILERFSAQQFPDLHSELNLSSLELGDSALYFCASSVGPLQAYEQYFGPGTRLTVT.

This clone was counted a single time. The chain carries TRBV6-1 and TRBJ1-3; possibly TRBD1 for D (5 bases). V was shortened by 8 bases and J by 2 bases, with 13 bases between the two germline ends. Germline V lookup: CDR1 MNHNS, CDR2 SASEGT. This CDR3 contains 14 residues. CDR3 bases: TGTGCCAGCGTGATTGTAGGGGCTGGAAACACCATATATTTT. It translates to CASVIVGAGNTIYF.

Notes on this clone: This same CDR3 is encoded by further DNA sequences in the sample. The CDR3, as DNA: TGTGCCAGCAGCCCTCGACAGGGAATAGACACTGAAGCTTTCTTT. Encoded protein: CASSPRQGIDTEAFF. The chain joins TRBV7-2 to TRBJ1-1, with 7 bases aligning to TRBD1. Germline CDR1 SGHTA, CDR2 FQGNSA. The CDR3 sequence is 15 residues long. J lost 3 bases, V lost 5 bases, and 9 bases had no gene match.

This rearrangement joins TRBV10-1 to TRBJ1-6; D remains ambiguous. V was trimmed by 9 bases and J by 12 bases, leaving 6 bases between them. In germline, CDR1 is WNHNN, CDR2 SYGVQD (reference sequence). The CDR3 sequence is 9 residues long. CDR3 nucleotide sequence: TGCGCCAGTGGCGGACCCCTCCACTTT. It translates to CASGGPLHF.

CDR3 nucleotide sequence: TGTGCCAGCAGTGACGGAGAGACTAACTATGGCTACACCTTC. Amino acids: CASSDGETNYGYTF. The chain employs TRBV6-4 and TRBJ1-2, with unresolved D. Germline values: CDR1 MRHNA, CDR2 SNTAGT. The CDR3 is made up of 14 amino acids. V was clipped by 2 bases and J by 0 bases, with 7 bases between them.

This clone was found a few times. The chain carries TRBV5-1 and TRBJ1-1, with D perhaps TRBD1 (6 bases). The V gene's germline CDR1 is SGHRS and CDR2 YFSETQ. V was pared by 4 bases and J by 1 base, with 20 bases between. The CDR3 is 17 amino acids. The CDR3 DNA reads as TGCGCCAGCAGCGCCCAGACAGGCGCTAATAAGAACACTGAAGCTTTCTTT. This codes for CASSAQTGANKNTEAFF.